This T cell receptor beta chain was sequenced during a study of PD-1 blockade in mismatch repair-deficient tumors. Whole-study results and caveats: After pembrolizumab, tumor-resident clones rose rapidly, then generally contracted before radiologic responses.

Profiling relied on immunoSEQ multiplex PCR, and the TCRdb table lists in-frame clones only, not all of them. The profile covers some 100,000 clones, with 82% appearing a single time and around 6.5% taken by the ten largest. There are 15 residues in the CDR3. V lost 4 bases and J lost 1; bases outside the gene matches: 3. Germline CDR1 and CDR2: SGHRS and YFSETQ. Worth noting for this clone: As yet, its antigen is unknown. The same CDR3 arises from other DNA sequences in this sample as well.

V usage is TRBV5-1 and J usage is TRBJ2-1, with 9 bases that match TRBD1. The sequenced sample was peripheral blood, obtained approximately 35 weeks after starting pembrolizumab. The source is an adult with mismatch repair-deficient cancer. In DNA, the CDR3 is TGCGCCAGCAGCGCGGGACAGGGATCCTACAATGAGCAGTTCTTC. Amino acids: CASSAGQGSYNEQFF. The full variable domain, its missing parts supplied by reference TRBV5-1 and TRBJ2-1, is KAGVTQTPRYLIKTRGQQVTLSCSPISGHRSVSWYQQTPGQGLQFLFEYFSETQRNKGNFPGRFSGRQFSNSRSEMNVSTLELGDSALYLCASSAGQGSYNEQFFGPGTRLTVL.